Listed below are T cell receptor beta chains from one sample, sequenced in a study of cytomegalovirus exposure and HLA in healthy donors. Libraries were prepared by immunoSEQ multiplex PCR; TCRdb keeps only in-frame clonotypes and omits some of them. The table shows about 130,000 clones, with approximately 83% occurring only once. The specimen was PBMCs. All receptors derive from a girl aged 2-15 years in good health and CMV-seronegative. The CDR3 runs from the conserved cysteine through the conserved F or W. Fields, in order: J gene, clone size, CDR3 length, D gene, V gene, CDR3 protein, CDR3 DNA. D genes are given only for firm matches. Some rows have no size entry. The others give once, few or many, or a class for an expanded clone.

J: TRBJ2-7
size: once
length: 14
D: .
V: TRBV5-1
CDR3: CASAWGQGKYEQYF
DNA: TGCGCCAGCGCCTGGGGGCAGGGGAAATACGAGCAGTACTTC

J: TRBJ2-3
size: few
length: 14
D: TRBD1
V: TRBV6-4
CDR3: CASRQGALRDTQYF
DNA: TGTGCCAGCAGGCAGGGGGCGCTTAGAGATACGCAGTATTTT

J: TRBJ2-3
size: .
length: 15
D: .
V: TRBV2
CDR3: CASSESLPSTDTQYF
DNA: TGTGCCAGCAGTGAGAGTCTACCGAGCACAGATACGCAGTATTTT

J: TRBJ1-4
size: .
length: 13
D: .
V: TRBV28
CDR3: CASSYLAYEKLFF
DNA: TGTGCCAGCAGTTACCTGGCTTATGAAAAACTGTTTTTT

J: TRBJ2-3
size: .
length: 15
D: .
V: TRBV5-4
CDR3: CASSLGGQDTDTQYF
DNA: TGTGCCAGCAGCTTGGGGGGACAAGACACAGATACGCAGTATTTT

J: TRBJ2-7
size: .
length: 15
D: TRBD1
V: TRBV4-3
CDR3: CASSQDRTGDYEQYF
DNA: TGCGCCAGCAGCCAAGATAGGACAGGGGACTACGAGCAGTACTTC

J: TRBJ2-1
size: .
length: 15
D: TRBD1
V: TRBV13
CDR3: CASSLRDRGLSEQFF
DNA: TGTGCCAGCAGCCTCCGGGACAGGGGGCTCAGTGAGCAGTTCTTC

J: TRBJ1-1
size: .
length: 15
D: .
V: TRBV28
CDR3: CASSFSGAANTEAFF
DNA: TGTGCCAGCAGTTTTTCAGGGGCTGCGAACACTGAAGCTTTCTTT

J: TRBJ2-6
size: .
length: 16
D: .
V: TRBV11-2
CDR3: CASSLRGDSGANVLTF
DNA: TGTGCCAGCAGCTTACGGGGAGACTCTGGGGCCAACGTCCTGACTTTC

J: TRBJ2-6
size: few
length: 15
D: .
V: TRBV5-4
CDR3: CASSFSVSGANVLTF
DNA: TGTGCCAGCAGCTTTTCCGTCTCTGGGGCCAACGTCCTGACTTTC

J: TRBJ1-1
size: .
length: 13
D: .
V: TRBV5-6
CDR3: CASSLAISGEAFF
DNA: TGTGCCAGCAGCTTGGCCATTTCAGGGGAAGCTTTCTTT

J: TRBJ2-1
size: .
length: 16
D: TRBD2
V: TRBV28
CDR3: CASTELAGGSLNEQFF
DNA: TGTGCCAGCACCGAGCTGGCGGGAGGGTCTCTCAATGAGCAGTTCTTC

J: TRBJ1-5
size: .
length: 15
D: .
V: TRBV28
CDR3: CASRDRRGVGQPQHF
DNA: TGTGCCAGCAGGGATCGACGGGGAGTTGGGCAGCCCCAGCATTTT

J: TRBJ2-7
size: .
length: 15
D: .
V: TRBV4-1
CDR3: CASSLRGISSYEQYF
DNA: TGCGCCAGCAGCCTAAGAGGAATTAGCTCCTACGAGCAGTACTTC

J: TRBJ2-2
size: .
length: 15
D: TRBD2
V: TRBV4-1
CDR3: CASSLAGVHTGELFF
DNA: TGCGCCAGCAGCTTAGCGGGAGTTCACACCGGGGAGCTGTTTTTT

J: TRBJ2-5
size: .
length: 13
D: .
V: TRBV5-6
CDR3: CASSPGFAETQYF
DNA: TGTGCCAGCAGCCCAGGGTTTGCAGAGACCCAGTACTTC

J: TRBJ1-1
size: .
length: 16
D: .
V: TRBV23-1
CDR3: CASSQSWVTMNTEAFF
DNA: TGCGCCAGCAGTCAATCATGGGTGACTATGAACACTGAAGCTTTCTTT

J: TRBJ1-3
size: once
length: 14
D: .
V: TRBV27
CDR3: CASRRRGSGNTIYF
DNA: TGTGCCAGCAGAAGAAGGGGCTCTGGAAACACCATATATTTT

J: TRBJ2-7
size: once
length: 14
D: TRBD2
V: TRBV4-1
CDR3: CASSQYSGGYEQYF
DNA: TGCGCCAGCAGCCAATATTCGGGGGGGTACGAGCAGTACTTC

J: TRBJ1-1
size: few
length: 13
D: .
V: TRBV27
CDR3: CASRFGVNTEAFF
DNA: TGTGCCAGCAGATTCGGTGTGAACACTGAAGCTTTCTTT

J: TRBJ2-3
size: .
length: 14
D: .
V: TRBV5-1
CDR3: CASQTQSSTDTQYF
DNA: TGCGCCAGCCAAACTCAAAGTAGCACAGATACGCAGTATTTT

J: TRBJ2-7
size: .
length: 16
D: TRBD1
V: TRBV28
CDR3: CASMVASGQGSYEQYF
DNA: TGTGCCAGCATGGTTGCCTCGGGACAGGGCTCCTACGAGCAGTACTTC

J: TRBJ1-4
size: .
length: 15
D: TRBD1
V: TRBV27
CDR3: CASSPGDRNHEKLFF
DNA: TGTGCCAGCAGTCCCGGGGACAGGAATCATGAAAAACTGTTTTTT

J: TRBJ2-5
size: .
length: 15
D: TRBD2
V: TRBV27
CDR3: CASSPGTSVGETQYF
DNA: TGTGCCAGCAGTCCCGGGACTAGCGTAGGAGAGACCCAGTACTTC

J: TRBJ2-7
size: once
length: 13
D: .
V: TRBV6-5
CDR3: CASSYGASYEQYF
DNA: TGTGCCAGCAGTTATGGGGCCTCCTACGAGCAGTACTTC

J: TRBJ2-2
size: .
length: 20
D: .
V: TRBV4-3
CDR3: CASSQVLGARGKRGTGELFF
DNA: TGCGCCAGCAGCCAAGTGTTGGGTGCACGGGGTAAACGCGGTACCGGGGAGCTGTTTTTT